Shown below are 27 T cell receptor beta chains from a single sample sequenced in a study of regulatory T cells in long-lasting Graves disease (dated by TCRdb to the early 2020s). The protocol used for the library was multiplex PCR. The sequencer listed for this sample is Illumina HiSeq 4000. CDR3 regions were amplified by Arm-PCR with iRepertoire HTBI primers to construct TCR beta libraries. TCRdb reprocessing: public reads trimmed at Q25 with fastp, clones called with MiXCR, in-frame beta chains kept. For every CDR3 protein sequence, its rows merge into one entry that carries the most common genes and DNA. In this sample the table shows approximately 490,000 distinct CDR3 sequences, 15% to 20% of which occur a single time. The ten biggest clones cover less than 15% of the sample. The sample's time point label, decoded: newly diagnosed GD, antithyroid drugs for less than 3 months. RNA was extracted from PBMCs in TRIzol for both TCR sequencing and RNA sequencing.

These sequences were also reported in another study, on T cells in Graves' hyperthyroidism and ophthalmopathy.

The sample here was peripheral blood mononuclear cells (PBMCs), taken at new diagnosis, from a patient treated with antithyroid drugs. The receptors were sampled from a man aged 35-49 years with Graves disease. Donor details come from another sample of the same person, matched by shared clones.

Ten or more counts support this clonotype. V usage is TRBV11-3 and J usage is TRBJ2-1, with TRBD1 matching over 10 bases. The CDR3 is 16 amino acids. V lost 1 base and J lost 7; bases outside the gene matches: 7. The germline CDR1 and CDR2 sequences are SGHNT and YENEEA. In nucleotides, the CDR3 is TGTGCCAGCAGCTTAGGGGGGACAGGGGCTGAGAATGAGCAGTTCTTC. This gives the protein CASSLGGTGAENEQFF.

This clonotype was counted at least ten times. The CDR3 sequence: CSAREAGGPYEQYF. The CDR3 DNA reads as TGCAGTGCTAGGGAAGCGGGAGGGCCCTACGAGCAGTACTTC. This chain joins TRBV20-1 and TRBJ2-7; the match to TRBD2 covers 10 bases. From germline, CDR1 is DFQATT and CDR2 SNEGSKA (reference sequence). CDR3 length equals 14 residues. J gave up 2 bases and V 3 bases, and 4 bases lay outside the gene matches.

This clonotype was recorded at least ten times. The chain combines TRBV11-2 with TRBJ1-3, with D possibly matching TRBD1 (6 bases). Trimming took 4 bases from V and 3 from J, leaving 16 bases between them. This CDR3 region has 16 residues. Germline values: CDR1 SGHAT, CDR2 FQNNGV. For the CDR3, the DNA is TGTGCCAGCAGCTCGCAGGGGCATCGTAATGGAAACACCATATATTTT. Amino acid sequence: CASSSQGHRNGNTIYF. The full variable domain, with the rest looked up from reference TRBV11-2 and TRBJ1-3, is EAGVAQSPRYKIIEKRQSVAFWCNPISGHATLYWYQQILGQGPKLLIQFQNNGVVDDSQLPKDRFSAERLKGVDSTLKIQPAKLEDSAVYLCASSSQGHRNGNTIYFGEGSWLTVV.

This clonotype was seen ten or more times. The chain has TRBV7-3 and TRBJ2-3; D is unclear. The CDR3 runs to 13 residues. Germline lookup yields CDR1 SGHTA and CDR2 FQGTGA. With 4 bases removed from V and 0 bases from J, the gap between germline ends came to 5 bases. The DNA of the CDR3 is TGTGCCAGCAGCTCCAGTAGCACAGATACGCAGTATTTT. Translated, it gives CASSSSSTDTQYF.

With respect to this clonotype: Mismatch with germline at one junction end may stem from a read error. The chain joins TRBV20-1 to TRBJ2-1; 10 bases are shared with TRBD2. Germline CDR1 DFQATT, CDR2 SNEGSKA (reference sequence). The CDR3 is 14 amino acids. The DNA for the CDR3 is TGCAGTGCTGCTAGCGGGAGCTCCTACAGTGAGCAGTTCTTC. It specifies CSAASGSSYSEQFF.

The sample holds a few counts of this clonotype. This sequence joins TRBV20-1 and TRBJ2-4; D is uncertain. The length of the CDR3 is 14 residues. Trimming stripped 4 bases from V and 2 bases from J, with 12 bases between. The germline V gene has CDR1 DFQATT and CDR2 SNEGSKA (reference sequence). CDR3 coding DNA: TGCAGTGCTAACGGTAGTCGGACCAAAAACATTCAGTACTTC. Translated, it gives CSANGSRTKNIQYF.

CDR3 sequence reads: CASSPQPGLSYNEQFF. The CDR3 nucleotides are TGTGCCAGCAGCCCACAACCGGGACTCTCCTACAATGAGCAGTTCTTC. This chain uses TRBV3-1 with TRBJ2-1; possibly TRBD2 for D (6 bases). Germline V gives CDR1 LGHDT, CDR2 YNNKEL (reference sequence). This CDR3 contains 16 residues. V lost 4 bases to trimming and J lost 0 bases, with 13 bases between them.

This clonotype was recorded at least ten times. The V call is TRBV2, the J call TRBJ2-7; TRBD1 matches at 9 bases. Germline V gene data show CDR1 as SNHLY and CDR2 as FYNNEI. The length of the CDR3 is 13 residues. The V and J ends lost 7 bases and 5 bases, in that order; junction bases with no gene match: 6. DNA for the CDR3: TGTGCCAGCAAGGGACAGGGTATGAACGAGCAGTACTTC. As protein: CASKGQGMNEQYF.

The V gene is TRBV20-1, the J gene TRBJ2-1; TRBD2 agrees at 7 bases. V was pared by 1 base and J by 4 bases, with 7 bases of the junction left unmatched. The germline V gene has CDR1 DFQATT and CDR2 SNEGSKA (reference sequence). The CDR3 has 15 amino acids. The CDR3 nucleotides read TGCAGTGCTAGAGTAGCTAGCGGACTTTACAATGAGCAGTTCTTC. Translated: CSARVASGLYNEQFF.

This clonotype has just a few counts. The V and J genes are TRBV5-6 and TRBJ1-1; D is ambiguous. The CDR3 runs 11 residues. The V end was cut by 3 bases, the J end by 7 bases, with 7 bases between. Germline V gene sequence: CDR1 SGHDT, CDR2 YYEEEE. The CDR3 sequence is CASSWGGEAFF. DNA of the CDR3: TGTGCCAGCAGCTGGGGAGGTGAAGCTTTCTTT. The complete variable domain, with remaining parts taken from reference TRBV5-6 and TRBJ1-1, reads DAGVTQSPTHLIKTRGQQVTLRCSPKSGHDTVSWYQQALGQGPQFIFQYYEEEERQRGNFPDRFSGHQFPNYSSELNVNALLLGDSALYLCASSWGGEAFFGQGTRLTVV.

This clonotype was found many times. One end of the junction does not line up with germline, which may come from a read error. As DNA, the CDR3 is TGTGCCACCAGGGATTCCGGCTTTAATGAGCAGTTCTTC. This encodes CATRDSGFNEQFF. This chain links TRBV24-1 with TRBJ2-1; D is undetermined. The CDR3 extends over 13 amino acids. Germline V gene data show CDR1 as KGHDR and CDR2 as SFDVKD.

This clonotype came up many times. The V call is TRBV20-1, the J call TRBJ2-7; TRBD2 agrees at 14 bases. The CDR3 consists of 14 residues. Germline CDR1 is DFQATT and CDR2 is SNEGSKA (reference sequence). Unmatched junction bases numbered 4, after V lost 3 bases and J lost 6 bases. The chain's CDR3 is CSASGLAGGTEQYF. CDR3 sequence (DNA): TGCAGTGCTAGTGGACTAGCGGGAGGAACCGAGCAGTACTTC.

The J gene is TRBJ2-3, the V gene TRBV20-1; 8 positions agree with TRBD1. The CDR3 has 16 residues. Germline CDR1 reads DFQATT; CDR2 reads SNEGSKA (reference sequence). Trimming took 0 bases from V and 3 from J; bases not matched to a gene: 8. CDR3 amino acids: CSARDSHRGITDTQYF. The CDR3 coding sequence is TGCAGTGCTAGAGACTCACACAGGGGGATAACAGATACGCAGTATTTT.

This clonotype was counted only a few times. J is TRBJ2-7 and V is TRBV2, with D tentatively TRBD1 (6 bases). CDR1 is SNHLY and CDR2 is FYNNEI in the germline V gene. V shed 4 bases and J shed 2 bases, with 15 bases lying between them. The CDR3 contains 15 residues. The CDR3 coding sequence is TGTGCCAGCAGTGTTCTCGGCACAGGGCCCTACGAGCAGTACTTC. This gives the protein CASSVLGTGPYEQYF.

This clonotype was detected a few times. The rearrangement joins TRBV6-2 or TRBV6-3 to TRBJ2-1; 9 nucleotides agree with TRBD2. CDR1 and CDR2 from the germline V gene are MNHEY and SVGEGT. The trim removed 5 bases at V and 8 bases at J, leaving 16 bases unmatched. This CDR3 contains 17 residues. CDR3 sequence: CASSETQAGGLADEQFF. The CDR3 DNA sequence: TGTGCCAGCAGTGAAACCCAAGCGGGAGGCCTGGCCGATGAGCAGTTCTTC.

The J gene is TRBJ1-1, the V gene TRBV14; D might be TRBD1 (5 bases). CDR1 SGHDN and CDR2 FVKESK come from the germline V gene. Trimming pared 0 bases from V and 0 bases from J, leaving 11 bases between. The CDR3 loop spans 16 amino acids. In DNA form, the CDR3 reads TGTGCCAGCAGCCAAGATGTTCTGGGGGTGAACACTGAAGCTTTCTTT. It is translated as CASSQDVLGVNTEAFF.

CDR3 coding DNA: TGTGCCAGCAGCTTAAGTGTCATTAACTATGGCTACACCTTC. Its translation: CASSLSVINYGYTF. The chain couples TRBV7-2 to TRBJ1-2, with D uncertain. CDR1 and CDR2 from the germline V gene are SGHTA and FQGNSA. Between the trimmed V and J ends, which lost 2 bases and 1 base, there was a span of 8 bases. The CDR3 spans 14 residues.

The chain joins TRBV18 to TRBJ2-1; TRBD2 matches at 12 bases. Germline loops: CDR1 KGHSH, CDR2 LQKENI. The CDR3 has 17 residues. V was clipped by 3 bases and J by 4 bases; unmatched bases: 7. The CDR3 here is CASSPLPTSGSYNEQFF. The CDR3 DNA reads as TGTGCCAGCTCACCTCTTCCGACTAGCGGGAGTTACAATGAGCAGTTCTTC. Full variable domain (outside the CDR3, taken from reference TRBV18 and TRBJ2-1): NAGVMQNPRHLVRRRGQEARLRCSPMKGHSHVYWYRQLPEEGLKFMVYLQKENIIDESGMPKERFSAEFPKEGPSILRIQQVVRGDSAAYFCASSPLPTSGSYNEQFFGPGTRLTVL.

This clonotype was counted at least ten times. The chain carries TRBV5-1 and TRBJ1-1; unclear D gene. Trimming took off 0 bases at V and 1 base at J, with 13 bases between the two ends. This CDR3 spans 16 amino acids. Germline V lookup: CDR1 SGHRS, CDR2 YFSETQ. CDR3 nucleotides: TGCGCCAGCAGCTTGGCCCTGTCACGGACGAACACTGAAGCTTTCTTT. Its translation is CASSLALSRTNTEAFF.

V is TRBV18 and J is TRBJ2-3; possibly TRBD1 or TRBD2 for D (5 bases each). The V gene's germline CDR1 is KGHSH and CDR2 LQKENI. V was clipped by 4 bases and J by 3 bases, with 11 bases between them. The CDR3 runs to 14 residues. CDR3 bases: TGTGCCAGCTCACGCGAGGGGCTAACAGATACGCAGTATTTT. Translating it yields CASSREGLTDTQYF.

This clonotype was observed many times. V gene TRBV11-2 combines with J gene TRBJ1-1; no clear D. The germline V gene encodes CDR1 SGHAT and CDR2 FQNNGV. Trimming left V 5 bases short and J 0 bases short, with 10 bases between. CDR3 size: 14 residues. CDR3 nucleotide sequence: TGTGCCAGCAGCCGAACGAGGGTGAACACTGAAGCTTTCTTT. Translated: CASSRTRVNTEAFF.

The J gene is TRBJ2-6, the V gene TRBV25-1; unclear D gene. The CDR3 has 16 residues. Germline V CDR1 and CDR2: MGHDK, SYGVNS. V was cut by 1 base and J by 1 base, with 8 bases left in between. The CDR3 loop reads CASSEFVLSGANVLTF. CDR3 bases: TGTGCCAGCAGTGAATTTGTTCTATCTGGGGCCAACGTCCTGACTTTC.

The genes are TRBV5-1 and TRBJ2-5; D may be TRBD1 or TRBD2 (5 bases each). The CDR3 loop spans 15 amino acids. Germline lookup yields CDR1 SGHRS and CDR2 YFSETQ. Trimming removed 6 bases from V and 4 bases from J, with 19 bases in between. The CDR3 spells CASTPLVRGRETQYF. DNA of the CDR3: TGCGCCAGCACCCCCCTAGTGAGGGGTAGAGAGACCCAGTACTTC.

The sample holds many counts of this clonotype. The V call is TRBV20-1, the J call TRBJ2-7, with 11 bases that match TRBD2. The germline CDR1 and CDR2 sequences are DFQATT and SNEGSKA (reference sequence). V trimming: 3 bases; J trimming: 2 bases; junction bases outside the gene matches: 12. The length of the CDR3 is 17 residues. This chain's CDR3 is CSASGLAGRSTTYEQYF. CDR3 nucleotides: TGCAGTGCTAGCGGACTAGCGGGTCGTTCGACGACCTACGAGCAGTACTTC.

This clonotype was counted at least ten times. The chain couples TRBV3-1 to TRBJ1-1, with D perhaps TRBD1 (6 bases). The CDR3 runs to 14 residues. Trimming took 3 bases from V and 4 from J, leaving 12 bases between them. Germline assignment: CDR1 LGHDT and CDR2 YNNKEL (reference sequence). The CDR3 nucleotides are TGTGCCAGCAGCCAGGCCGGGACAAGCACTGAAGCTTTCTTT. Its protein product is CASSQAGTSTEAFF. Full variable domain (rest looked up from reference TRBV3-1 and TRBJ1-1): DTAVSQTPKYLVTQMGNDKSIKCEQNLGHDTMYWYKQDSKKFLKIMFSYNNKELIINETVPNRFSPKSPDKAHLNLHINSLELGDSAVYFCASSQAGTSTEAFFGQGTRLTVV.

This clonotype was seen ten or more times. This chain joins TRBV3-1 and TRBJ2-7; 8 bases fit TRBD2. The CDR3 is 15 residues long. Germline V gene sequence: CDR1 LGHDT, CDR2 YNNKEL (reference sequence). V dropped 1 base and J dropped 7; count of bases not matched to a gene: 9. The CDR3 is CASSQAAGVLREQYF. The CDR3 coding sequence is TGTGCCAGCAGCCAAGCAGCGGGAGTTCTTCGGGAGCAGTACTTC.

This clonotype appeared many times. The chain joins TRBV20-1 to TRBJ1-5, with no clear D. Germline CDR1 DFQATT, CDR2 SNEGSKA (reference sequence). Deletions cut 0 bases from V and 3 bases from J, with 12 bases between. CDR3 length equals 15 residues. The CDR3 DNA reads as TGCAGTGCTAGAGATGGTCAAGGGATCAATCAGCCCCAGCATTTT. Amino acid sequence: CSARDGQGINQPQHF.